The clone carrying this T cell receptor beta chain occurred many times. Its antigen is not known. At one end, the junction sequence differs from germline, possibly due to a read error. These data come from a study of T cells after posttransplantation cyclophosphamide. The germline CDR1 and CDR2 sequences are SEHNR and FQNEAQ (reference sequence). This CDR3 is built from 16 residues. The table came from immunoSEQ multiplex PCR; TCRdb's copy has only in-frame clones and leaves some out. There are 40,000 to 45,000 clones in the sample, none observed a single time. This related bone marrow graft donor gave peripheral blood on the day of marrow donation. General observations from the study: Recipient CMV seropositivity and CMV reactivation strongly tracked TRB clonality. Donor-recipient repertoire similarity was low at 1-2 months, rising over year one. Skin or GI-infiltrating T cells shared few TRB sequences with blood.

The clonotype originates from a man aged 40-50 years in good health, CMV-negative, and a related stem cell transplant donor. The sample was PBMCs. This rearrangement joins TRBV7-9 to TRBJ2-7, with TRBD1 identical over 9 bases. DNA of the CDR3: TGTGCCAGCAGCTTAGACGATGCCGGGACAGGGCGGATTGCTGACTTC. Translation gives CASSLDDAGTGRIADF.